This T cell receptor (beta chain) came from a study of tumor-infiltrating lymphocytes in primary liver carcinoma. Whole-study context: The five patients, who were men and women, ranged in age from 30 to 69 years. Recorded tumor stage was T1-T3 N0M0, with diameters of roughly 4 to 11 cm.

Remarks on this clonotype: Its matching antigen is unknown.

Study results and limitations: Tumor-adjacent and tumor-blood pairs displayed less overlap than did pairs of tumor regions.

Unsorted whole blood served as the source of blood RNA, and germline DNA was extracted as well. TCR beta cDNA was made from 500 ng total RNA with a constant-region primer. Employing slightly modified ARM-PCR, three nested multiplex PCR rounds were run, and these gave rise to the TCR beta libraries. TCRdb analysed the multiplex PCR reads with MiXCR anew, one entry per CDR3 protein. The sample lists a few hundred thousand distinct CDR3 sequences, approximately 54% occurring once. Material for sequencing was peripheral blood. The receptor's source is a woman in her twenties or thirties with primary liver carcinoma and hepatitis B virus infection.

Here the CDR3 DNA reads TGCGCCAGCAATGGATTCACCGGGGAGCTGTTTTTT. Its translation: CASNGFTGELFF. The V and J genes are TRBV10-1 and TRBJ2-2; D ambiguous. Germline assignment: CDR1 WNHNN and CDR2 SYGVQD (reference sequence). CDR3 length: 12 residues. Trimming pared 7 bases from V and 4 bases from J, leaving 7 bases between.